This T cell receptor (beta chain) is from a study of OX40 agonist ivuxolimab in advanced cancers. Study background: Ivuxolimab was administered intravenously to patients at 0.01 to 10 mg/kg every 2 weeks. Participants, approximately 83% male, averaged about 56 years of age, ranging from about 20 to 79. Study-wide findings and caveats: In the 0.1 to 3.0 mg/kg range, CD4+ and CD8+ blood T cells had expanded clonally by week 6. Expanded clones were, on average, more numerous among CD8+ T cells than CD4+.

Notes on this clone: Its target is unknown.

Sequencing used immunoSEQ multiplex PCR; TCRdb keeps in-frame clones, though not all of them. The sample shows tens of thousands of clones, 75% to 95% of them seen only once. The V gene's germline CDR1 is SGHRS and CDR2 YFSETQ. Deletions cut 4 bases from V and 2 bases from J, with 13 bases between. The CDR3 is 14 amino acids. Sample: CD4+ or CD8+ T cells sorted from blood, taken in a trial of the OX40 agonist ivuxolimab. The origin of this receptor is an adult with an advanced solid tumor such as melanoma, head and neck, liver or kidney cancer. The chain is built from TRBV5-1 and TRBJ2-7, with D possibly being TRBD1 (6 bases). The DNA for the CDR3 is TGCGCCAGCAGCCTCCCGGGACACCCCTACGAGCAGTACTTC. It codes for CASSLPGHPYEQYF.